The 26 T cell receptor beta chains below were found in one sample sequenced in a study of cytomegalovirus exposure and HLA in healthy donors (dated by TCRdb to 2016 to 2017). The library was made by the immunoSEQ multiplex PCR assay. For the multiplex PCR, a mixture combining 60 forward primers for TCR Vbeta segments and 13 reverse primers for TCR Jbeta segments was used. In its TCRdb copy, this immuneACCESS table keeps in-frame sequences only and misses some clones. Where compared with another copy, unresolved V genes explain less than half of these, and the others have no known cause. This sample has about 130,000 clones in its table, and almost 85% of those were observed once. The ten largest clones capture approximately 3% of the sample. The sample comprised PBMCs. The receptors stem from a boy aged 2 to 10 in good health and CMV-seronegative.

The chain joins TRBV2 to TRBJ1-1; no firm D call. The ends were cut back, 4 bases at V and 1 base at J, with 7 bases in the middle. Germline values: CDR1 SNHLY, CDR2 FYNNEI. The CDR3 is made up of 13 amino acids. The CDR3 DNA reads as TGTGCCAGCAGTGTTGGAGGGAACACTGAAGCTTTCTTT. The encoded protein is CASSVGGNTEAFF. Together with reference TRBV2 and TRBJ1-1, the CDR3 gives the full variable domain: EPEVTQTPSHQVTQMGQEVILRCVPISNHLYFYWYRQILGQKVEFLVSFYNNEISEKSEIFDDQFSVERPDGSNFTLKIRSTKLEDSAMYFCASSVGGNTEAFFGQGTRLTVV.

V is TRBV27 and J is TRBJ1-1, with a weak D call TRBD1 (6 bases). Germline CDR1 reads MNHEY; CDR2 reads SMNVEV (reference sequence). V lost 6 bases, J lost 0 bases, and 17 bases lay in between. The CDR3 extends over 16 amino acids. CDR3 loop: CASSLNPGAMNTEAFF. In DNA, the CDR3 is TGTGCCAGCAGCCTTAATCCAGGGGCCATGAACACTGAAGCTTTCTTT.

The rearrangement joins TRBV11-1 to TRBJ1-1, with TRBD1 matching 8 bases. With 3 bases clipped from V and 3 bases from J, the junction kept 9 bases outside the gene matches. CDR1 is SGHAT and CDR2 is FQDESV in the germline V gene (reference sequence). This CDR3 has 16 residues. This chain's CDR3 is CASSFRRGLGDTEAFF. CDR3 DNA sequence: TGTGCCAGCAGCTTCCGCAGGGGGCTCGGTGACACTGAAGCTTTCTTT.

This clone has just one count. This chain links TRBV9 with TRBJ2-4; the D is unclear. The V end was cut by 4 bases, the J end by 5 bases, with 16 bases between. CDR3 length: 15 amino acids. Looked up from germline, CDR1 is SGDLS and CDR2 is YYNGEE. The CDR3 reads CASSPPGWYENIQYF. Written as DNA, the CDR3 is TGTGCCAGCAGCCCGCCTGGCTGGTACGAAAACATTCAGTACTTC.

This chain connects TRBV6-5 to TRBJ2-1, with 10 bases matching TRBD2. Losses at the gene ends were 2 bases for V and 7 bases for J; bases not matched to a gene: 5. Germline V gene data show CDR1 as MNHEY and CDR2 as SVGAGI. CDR3 length: 15 amino acids. CDR3 coding DNA: TGTGCCAGCAGTTACGAACTAGCGGGGAGTAATGAGCAGTTCTTC. Protein sequence: CASSYELAGSNEQFF.

J is TRBJ2-1 and V is TRBV14; D unclear. Trimming removed 1 base at V and 8 bases at J, with 9 bases between. This CDR3 is built from 13 residues. The germline V gene has CDR1 SGHDN and CDR2 FVKESK. The CDR3, as DNA: TGTGCCAGCAGCCAAGGTTCACGGTATGAGCAGTTCTTC. Its protein product is CASSQGSRYEQFF.

The rearrangement joins TRBV13 to TRBJ1-2, with 11 bases lining up with TRBD1. Unmatched junction bases numbered 7, after V lost 4 bases and J lost 6 bases. The CDR3 runs 15 residues. Germline V CDR1 and CDR2: PRHDT, FYEKMQ (reference sequence). CDR3 in DNA: TGTGCCAGCAGCTCCTGGACAGGGGGCTTTGATGGCTACACCTTC. As protein: CASSSWTGGFDGYTF.

The chain is built from TRBV27 and TRBJ2-3; 8 positions agree with TRBD2. There are 15 residues in the CDR3. Trimming took 3 bases from V and 2 from J; bases not matched to a gene: 4. Per germline, CDR1 MNHEY and CDR2 SMNVEV (reference sequence). The CDR3 loop reads CASSFRGGFTDTQYF. The CDR3 bases are TGTGCCAGCAGTTTCCGCGGGGGGTTCACAGATACGCAGTATTTT.

CDR3 in amino acids: CASTTGSAGELFF. The CDR3 region has the DNA TGTGCCAGCACGACAGGTTCTGCCGGGGAGCTGTTTTTT. The gene calls are TRBV19 and TRBJ2-2, with D possibly TRBD1 on 6 matching bases. The germline V and J ends were trimmed by 9 bases and 6 bases, with 14 bases remaining between them. The CDR3 spans 13 residues. Germline CDR1 reads LNHDA; CDR2 reads SQIVND (reference sequence).

CDR3 sequence: CASSQEETGEIQPQHF. The CDR3 bases are TGTGCCAGCAGCCAAGAGGAGACAGGGGAAATTCAGCCCCAGCATTTT. V usage is TRBV4-2 and J usage is TRBJ1-5; 8 bases fit TRBD1. The CDR3 has 16 residues. Germline CDR1 and CDR2: LGHNA and YNFKEQ. Unmatched junction bases numbered 7, after V lost 0 bases and J lost 6 bases.

The CDR3 region has the DNA TGTGCCATCAGTGCGGGTTCTGGGGAGCTGTTTTTT. Its translation: CAISAGSGELFF. The chain joins TRBV10-3 to TRBJ2-2; D is undetermined. Trimming removed 4 bases at V and 8 bases at J, with 8 bases between. The germline V gene encodes CDR1 ENHRY and CDR2 SYGVKD. The CDR3 loop spans 12 amino acids.

The J gene is TRBJ2-2, the V gene TRBV18, with 10 bases identical to TRBD1. The CDR3 contains 14 residues. V lost 5 bases to trimming and J lost 5 bases; unmatched junction nucleotides: 2. The V gene's germline CDR1 is KGHSH and CDR2 LQKENI. DNA for the CDR3: TGTGCCAGCTCAGGGACAGGGGAGACCGGGGAGCTGTTTTTT. It codes for CASSGTGETGELFF.

This clone is a singleton in its sample. This chain links TRBV6-1 with TRBJ1-1; 7 nucleotides match TRBD1. The trim removed 3 bases at V and 4 bases at J, leaving 8 bases unmatched. CDR1 is MNHNS and CDR2 is SASEGT in the germline V gene. The CDR3 length is 15 residues. CDR3 in DNA: TGTGCCAGCAGTGAGCCGGGACAGAGAAGCACTGAAGCTTTCTTT. This translates into CASSEPGQRSTEAFF.

The J gene is TRBJ2-5, the V gene TRBV10-3; 11 bases are a match to TRBD2. The V and J ends lost 2 bases and 7 bases, in that order; junction bases with no gene match: 6. This CDR3 region has 15 residues. CDR1 and CDR2 from the germline V gene are ENHRY and SYGVKD. The chain's CDR3 is CAISEPGLAAGTQYF. The CDR3, as DNA: TGTGCCATCAGTGAGCCGGGACTAGCGGCGGGGACCCAGTACTTC.

The chain is built from TRBV5-5 and TRBJ1-5; no reliable D call. The CDR3 sequence is 15 residues long. V lost 2 bases to trimming and J lost 0 bases, with 9 bases between them. Per the germline V gene, CDR1 is SGHKS and CDR2 is YYEKEE (reference sequence). The CDR3 region is CASSFQSGSNQPQHF. CDR3 DNA: TGTGCCAGCAGCTTTCAATCGGGTAGCAATCAGCCCCAGCATTTT.

The chain combines TRBV27 with TRBJ1-5, with a possible D match to TRBD1 (5 bases). V was shortened by 9 bases and J by 4 bases, with 10 bases between the two germline ends. The CDR3 spans 12 residues. Germline V lookup: CDR1 MNHEY, CDR2 SMNVEV (reference sequence). For the CDR3, the DNA is TGTGCCAGTAGGGGCCCGAATCAGCCCCAGCATTTT. This translates into CASRGPNQPQHF.

The rearrangement uses TRBV6-1 and TRBJ2-1; TRBD2 agrees at 9 bases. CDR1 MNHNS and CDR2 SASEGT come from the germline V gene. The V segment lost 5 bases and the J segment 2 bases; nucleotides outside the gene matches: 4. The CDR3 spans 15 residues. The CDR3: CASSHEREAYNEQFF. The CDR3 region has the DNA TGTGCCAGCAGTCATGAGCGGGAGGCCTACAATGAGCAGTTCTTC.

This chain uses TRBV23-1 with TRBJ2-3, with D possibly matching TRBD2 (6 bases). TRBV23-1 is marked as an open reading frame, function uncertain. V lost 2 bases and J 7 bases, leaving 19 bases between the germline ends. This CDR3 contains 16 residues. CDR3 bases: TGCGCCAGCAGTCAAAGGTGTGGGGGGAGCAGGAATACGCAGTATTTT. Protein product: CASSQRCGGSRNTQYF.

The V gene is TRBV9, the J gene TRBJ1-2, with TRBD1 matching 9 bases. The CDR3 has 15 residues. Germline-derived CDR1 and CDR2 are SGDLS and YYNGEE. V shed 1 base and J 2 bases; nucleotides not matched to a gene: 3. CDR3 nucleotide sequence: TGTGCCAGCAGCGTACCCGGGACAGGGAACTATGGCTACACCTTC. It yields the protein CASSVPGTGNYGYTF.

V usage is TRBV27 and J usage is TRBJ1-4, with TRBD1 matching 8 bases. CDR3 length: 14 amino acids. Losses at the gene ends were 5 bases for V and 6 bases for J; bases not matched to a gene: 5. Germline CDR1 and CDR2: MNHEY and SMNVEV (reference sequence). This CDR3 reads CASSDRGNHEKLFF. The CDR3 bases are TGTGCCAGCAGTGACAGGGGCAATCATGAAAAACTGTTTTTT.

The rearrangement uses TRBV6-4 and TRBJ2-3; 7 nucleotides agree with TRBD1. Per germline, CDR1 MRHNA and CDR2 SNTAGT. Trimming cost V 4 bases and J 5 bases; bases outside gene matches: 6. The CDR3 covers 14 residues. The CDR3, as DNA: TGTGCCAGCAGTGCTACCGGGACAGAAGATACGCAGTATTTT. Protein sequence: CASSATGTEDTQYF.

The chain links TRBV20-1 to TRBJ1-1, with D unresolved. The germline gives CDR1 DFQATT, CDR2 SNEGSKA (reference sequence). CDR3 size: 11 residues. CDR3 sequence reads: CKPRGNTEAFF. The CDR3 DNA sequence: TGCAAGCCCCGGGGGAACACTGAAGCTTTCTTT.

The chain combines TRBV19 with TRBJ2-7, with TRBD1 matching over 9 bases. CDR1 is LNHDA, CDR2 SQIVND, per germline (reference sequence). CDR3 length: 14 residues. V lost 3 bases to trimming and J lost 6 bases; unmatched junction nucleotides: 6. In DNA, the CDR3 is TGTGCCAGTAGTATTTCGGGGACAGGGACCGAGCAGTACTTC. This encodes CASSISGTGTEQYF.

This rearrangement joins TRBV27 to TRBJ1-2; TRBD1 matches 7 bases. With 8 bases clipped from V and 0 bases from J, the junction kept 9 bases outside the gene matches. Germline assignment: CDR1 MNHEY and CDR2 SMNVEV (reference sequence). CDR3 size: 15 residues. The CDR3: CASGKGTVTNYGYTF. In nucleotides, the CDR3 is TGTGCCAGCGGAAAAGGGACAGTGACTAACTATGGCTACACCTTC.

The chain couples TRBV5-1 to TRBJ1-2; 10 bases are shared with TRBD1. The CDR3 consists of 13 residues. Germline assignment: CDR1 SGHRS and CDR2 YFSETQ. V shed 0 bases, J shed 13 bases, and the junction held 6 bases outside the gene matches. The CDR3 bases are TGCGCCAGCAGCTTGGAGGGACAGGGGCCCCTCACCTTC. Amino acids: CASSLEGQGPLTF.

The chain couples TRBV11-2 to TRBJ1-1, with D possibly being TRBD1 (5 bases). V lost 1 base to trimming and J lost 8 bases, with 14 bases between them. The CDR3 is 14 amino acids. Germline CDR1 and CDR2: SGHAT and FQNNGV. This CDR3 is CASSLARQGLEAFF. In DNA form, the CDR3 reads TGTGCCAGCAGCTTAGCCCGCCAGGGACTGGAAGCTTTCTTT.